The 2 T cell receptor beta chains reported below all come from one sample, sequenced in a study of radiotherapy plus CTLA-4 blockade in lung cancer. Sequenced by immunoSEQ multiplex PCR; TCRdb stores in-frame clones only, minus some. The sample has some 78,000 clones; roughly 86% are singletons. Here the sequenced sample was peripheral blood, taken from a patient treated with radiotherapy plus ipilimumab. Receptors originate from a human donor with non-small cell lung cancer who had a partial response to radiotherapy plus ipilimumab.

The chain couples TRBV5-4 to TRBJ2-1; D possibly corresponds to TRBD2 (6 bases). V lost 0 bases and J lost 2, with 9 bases in between. The CDR3 has 15 residues. Germline CDR1 and CDR2: SGHNT and YYREEE (reference sequence). The CDR3 reads CASSLVGSAYNEQFF. In DNA, the CDR3 is TGTGCCAGCAGCTTGGTCGGGAGTGCCTACAATGAGCAGTTCTTC.

The chain uses TRBV9 and TRBJ2-5, with a tentative D call TRBD1 (6 bases). CDR1 and CDR2 (germline): SGDLS, YYNGEE. Trimming left V 3 bases short and J 5 bases short, with 11 bases between. The CDR3 contains 13 residues. The CDR3 nucleotides read TGTGCCAGCAGCGGGGGGCAAGGGGAGACCCAGTACTTC. It yields the protein CASSGGQGETQYF. Combining the CDR3 with reference TRBV9 and TRBJ2-5 gives the whole variable domain DSGVTQTPKHLITATGQRVTLRCSPRSGDLSVYWYQQSLDQGLQFLIQYYNGEERAKGNILERFSAQQFPDLHSELNLSSLELGDSALYFCASSGGQGETQYFGPGTRLLVL.